This TCR beta chain was sequenced for a study of CD8+ T cells in alopecia areata. After isolation, RNA underwent reverse transcription to generate cDNA as the sequencing template. Assay: immunoSEQ multiplex PCR; the TCRdb copy retains only in-frame clones and omits some. The data hold about 82,000 clones, with just over 50% observed a single time. Trimming pared 0 bases from V and 4 bases from J, leaving 6 bases between. This CDR3 comprises 13 residues. Per germline, CDR1 LNHNV and CDR2 YYDKDF (reference sequence). The receptor's source is a human donor with alopecia areata. The sequencing sample was made of NKG2D-high CD8+ T cells sorted from blood. V and J are TRBV15 and TRBJ1-2; D uncertain. CDR3: CATSRDLTYGYTF. CDR3 in DNA: TGTGCCACCAGCAGAGACCTCACCTATGGCTACACCTTC.